This T cell receptor (beta chain) was obtained from a study of early T cells in non-severe SARS-CoV-2 infection. Individually, cDNA molecules had unique molecular identifiers attached to them. From the 5' RACE reads, TCRdb called clonotypes with MiXCR, one entry per CDR3 protein. The sample comprises more than 55,000 distinct CDR3 sequences, over 10% of which are singletons, and about 4.7% rests with the top ten. Trimming took 3 bases from V and 8 from J, leaving 5 bases between them. This CDR3 comprises 12 residues. Looked up from germline, CDR1 is SGHDN and CDR2 is FVKESK. Ten or more counts support this clonotype.

The specimen was whole blood. The receptor was isolated from an adult who was a healthcare worker with PCR-confirmed SARS-CoV-2 infection or an uninfected control (not recorded which). The chain links TRBV14 to TRBJ1-6; D ambiguous. CDR3 sequence reads: CASSQDYSPLHF. CDR3 DNA: TGTGCCAGCAGCCAGGACTATTCACCCCTCCACTTT.